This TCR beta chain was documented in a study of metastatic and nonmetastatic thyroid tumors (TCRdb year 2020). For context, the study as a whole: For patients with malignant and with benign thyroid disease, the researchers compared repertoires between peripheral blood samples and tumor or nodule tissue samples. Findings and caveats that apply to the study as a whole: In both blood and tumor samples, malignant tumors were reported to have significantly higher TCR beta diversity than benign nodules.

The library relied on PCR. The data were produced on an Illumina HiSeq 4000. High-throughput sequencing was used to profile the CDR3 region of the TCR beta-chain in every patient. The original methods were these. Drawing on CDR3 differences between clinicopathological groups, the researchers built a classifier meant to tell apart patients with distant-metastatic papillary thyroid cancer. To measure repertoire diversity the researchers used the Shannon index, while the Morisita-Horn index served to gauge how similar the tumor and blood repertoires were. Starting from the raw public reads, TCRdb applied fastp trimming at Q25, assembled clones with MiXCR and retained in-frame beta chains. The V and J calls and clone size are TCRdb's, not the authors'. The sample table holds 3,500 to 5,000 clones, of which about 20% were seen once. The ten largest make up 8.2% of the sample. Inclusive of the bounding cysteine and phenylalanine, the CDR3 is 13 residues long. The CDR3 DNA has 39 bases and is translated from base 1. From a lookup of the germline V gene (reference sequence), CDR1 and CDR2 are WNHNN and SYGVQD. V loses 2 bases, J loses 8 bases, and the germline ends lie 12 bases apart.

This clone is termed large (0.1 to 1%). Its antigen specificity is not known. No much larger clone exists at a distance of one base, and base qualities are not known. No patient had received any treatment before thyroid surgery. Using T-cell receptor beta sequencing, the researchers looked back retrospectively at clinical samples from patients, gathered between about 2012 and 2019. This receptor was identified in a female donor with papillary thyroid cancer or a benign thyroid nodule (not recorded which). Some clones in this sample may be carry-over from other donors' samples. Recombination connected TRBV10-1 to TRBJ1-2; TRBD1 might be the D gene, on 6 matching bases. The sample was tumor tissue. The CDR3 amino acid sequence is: CASSEDPQGGYTF. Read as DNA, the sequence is TGCGCCAGCAGTGAGGATCCCCAGGGGGGCTACACCTTC.